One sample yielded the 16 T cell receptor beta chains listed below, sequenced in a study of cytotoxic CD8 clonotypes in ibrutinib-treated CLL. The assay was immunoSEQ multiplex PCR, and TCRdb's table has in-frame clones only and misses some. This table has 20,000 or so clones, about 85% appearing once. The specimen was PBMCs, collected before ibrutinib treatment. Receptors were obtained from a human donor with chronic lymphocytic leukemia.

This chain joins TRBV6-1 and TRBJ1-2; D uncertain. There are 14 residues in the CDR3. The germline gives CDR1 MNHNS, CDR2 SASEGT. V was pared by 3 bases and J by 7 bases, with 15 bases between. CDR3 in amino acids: CASSEGRRSGGYTF. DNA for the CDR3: TGTGCCAGCAGTGAGGGTAGGCGATCAGGTGGCTACACCTTC.

The CDR3 is CATSVDRSTEAFF. DNA for the CDR3: TGTGCCACCAGCGTGGACAGAAGCACTGAAGCTTTCTTT. This chain links TRBV15 with TRBJ1-1, with D tentatively TRBD1 (6 bases). The CDR3 covers 13 residues. Trimming left V 5 bases short and J 4 bases short, with 11 bases between. Germline CDR1 is LNHNV and CDR2 is YYDKDF (reference sequence).

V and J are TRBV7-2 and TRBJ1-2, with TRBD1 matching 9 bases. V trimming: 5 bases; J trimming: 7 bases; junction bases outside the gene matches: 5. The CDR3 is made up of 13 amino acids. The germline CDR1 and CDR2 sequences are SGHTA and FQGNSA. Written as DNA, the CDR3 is TGTGCCAGCAGCGCCAGGACAGGGGCTGGCTACACCTTC. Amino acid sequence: CASSARTGAGYTF.

In DNA, the CDR3 is TGTGCCAGCAGCCCTACAGTCAGTAGCAATCAGCCCCAGCATTTT. Protein product: CASSPTVSSNQPQHF. The chain links TRBV27 to TRBJ1-5; D is unclear. Trimming left V 6 bases short and J 0 bases short, with 12 bases between. Germline CDR1 is MNHEY and CDR2 is SMNVEV (reference sequence). The CDR3 runs to 15 residues.

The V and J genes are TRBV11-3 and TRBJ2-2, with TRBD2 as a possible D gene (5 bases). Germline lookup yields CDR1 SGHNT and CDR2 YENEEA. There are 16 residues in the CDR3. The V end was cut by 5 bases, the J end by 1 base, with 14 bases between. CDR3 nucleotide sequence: TGTGCCAGCAGCCATAGCCGGGGATTGAACACCGGGGAGCTGTTTTTT. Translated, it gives CASSHSRGLNTGELFF.

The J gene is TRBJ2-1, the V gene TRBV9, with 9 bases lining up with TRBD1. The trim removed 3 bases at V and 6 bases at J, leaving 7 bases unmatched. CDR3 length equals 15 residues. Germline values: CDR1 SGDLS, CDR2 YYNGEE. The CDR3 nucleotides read TGTGCCAGCAGCGGCCGGGACAGGGTAGCCAATGAGCAGTTCTTC. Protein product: CASSGRDRVANEQFF.

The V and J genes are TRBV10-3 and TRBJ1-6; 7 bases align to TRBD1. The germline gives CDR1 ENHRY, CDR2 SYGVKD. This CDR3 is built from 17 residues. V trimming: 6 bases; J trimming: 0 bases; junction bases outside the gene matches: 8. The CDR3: CAISKQGPYSYNSPLHF. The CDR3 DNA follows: TGTGCCATCAGCAAACAGGGGCCCTACTCCTATAATTCACCCCTCCACTTT.

The CDR3 sequence is CASSYSIGGTPIYF. DNA for the CDR3: TGTGCCAGCAGTTACTCGATTGGGGGAACCCCCATATATTTT. The rearrangement joins TRBV6-5 to TRBJ1-3, with a weak D call TRBD1 (5 bases). The CDR3 loop spans 14 amino acids. The germline CDR1 and CDR2 sequences are MNHEY and SVGAGI. Deletions cut 0 bases from V and 11 bases from J, with 14 bases between.

CDR3 sequence: CASSQSGTGSYEQYF. The CDR3 DNA reads as TGTGCCAGCAGCCAATCCGGGACAGGCTCCTACGAGCAGTACTTC. The chain uses TRBV9 and TRBJ2-7; 8 bases agree with TRBD1. J gave up 0 bases and V 4 bases, and 6 bases lay outside the gene matches. This CDR3 spans 15 amino acids. Germline V gives CDR1 SGDLS, CDR2 YYNGEE.

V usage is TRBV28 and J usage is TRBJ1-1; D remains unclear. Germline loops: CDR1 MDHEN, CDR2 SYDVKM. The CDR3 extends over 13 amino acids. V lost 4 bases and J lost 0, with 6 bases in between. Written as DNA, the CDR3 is TGTGCCAGCAGTTCAAGCATGAACACTGAAGCTTTCTTT. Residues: CASSSSMNTEAFF.

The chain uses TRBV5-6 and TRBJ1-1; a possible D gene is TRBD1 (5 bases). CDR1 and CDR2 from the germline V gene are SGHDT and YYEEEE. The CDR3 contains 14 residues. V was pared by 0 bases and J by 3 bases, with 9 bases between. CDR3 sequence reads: CASSLVGGDTEAFF. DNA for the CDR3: TGTGCCAGCAGCTTGGTGGGGGGAGACACTGAAGCTTTCTTT.

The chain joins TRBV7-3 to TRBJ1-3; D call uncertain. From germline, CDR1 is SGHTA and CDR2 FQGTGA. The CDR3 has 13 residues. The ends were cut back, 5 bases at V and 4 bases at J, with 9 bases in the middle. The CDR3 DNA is TGTGCCAGCAGCCTAGGGAGAGGAAACACCATATATTTT. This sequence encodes CASSLGRGNTIYF.

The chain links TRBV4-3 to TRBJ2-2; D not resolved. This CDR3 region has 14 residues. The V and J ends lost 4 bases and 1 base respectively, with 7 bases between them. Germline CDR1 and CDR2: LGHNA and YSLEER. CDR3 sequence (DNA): TGCGCCAGCAGCCCAAACATGAACACCGGGGAGCTGTTTTTT. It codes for CASSPNMNTGELFF.

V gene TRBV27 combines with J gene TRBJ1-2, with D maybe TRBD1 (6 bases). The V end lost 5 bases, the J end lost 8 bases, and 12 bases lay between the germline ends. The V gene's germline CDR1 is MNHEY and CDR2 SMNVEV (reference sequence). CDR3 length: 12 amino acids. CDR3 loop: CASSLTGRGYTF. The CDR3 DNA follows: TGTGCCAGCAGTCTGACAGGTCGCGGCTACACCTTC.

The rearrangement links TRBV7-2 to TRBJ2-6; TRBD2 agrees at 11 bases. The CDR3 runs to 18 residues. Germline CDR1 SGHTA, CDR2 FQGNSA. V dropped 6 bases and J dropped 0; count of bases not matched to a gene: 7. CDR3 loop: CASRVTSGGRSGANVLTF. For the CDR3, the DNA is TGTGCCAGCAGAGTTACTAGCGGGGGCCGCTCTGGGGCCAACGTCCTGACTTTC.

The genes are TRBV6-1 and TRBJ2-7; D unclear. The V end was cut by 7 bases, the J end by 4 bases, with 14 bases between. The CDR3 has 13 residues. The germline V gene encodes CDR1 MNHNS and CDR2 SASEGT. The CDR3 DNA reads TGTGCCAGCAAAGGAACCCGGGCGTACGAGCAGTACTTC. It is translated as CASKGTRAYEQYF.